The present T cell receptor (beta chain) was sequenced within a study of T-cell reconstitution after alpha-beta-depleted transplantation in children. The CDR3 covers 16 residues. Germline loops: CDR1 SGHRS, CDR2 YFSETQ. J was trimmed by 3 bases and V by 0 bases; bases with no gene match: 8. Unique molecular identifiers were used to barcode this TCRbeta library. One entry per CDR3 protein results from TCRdb running MiXCR on the PCR reads. The data contain roughly 400,000 distinct CDR3 sequences, 43% of them seen just once; the ten biggest clones take up 25% to 30%. This clonotype was counted at least ten times.

The clonotype was recovered from a girl aged 2 to 10 with aplastic anemia, due to receive a stem cell transplant. This specimen consisted of PBMCs, obtained before TCRalphabeta/CD19-depleted stem cell transplant. The chain combines TRBV5-1 with TRBJ1-1; 7 nucleotides agree with TRBD1. The CDR3 DNA reads TGCGCCAGCAGCTTGGTCATAGGACAGGTTCACACTGAAGCTTTCTTT. This gives the protein CASSLVIGQVHTEAFF.